This record concerns one TCR beta chain sequence. This sample was taken from a study of blood T cell repertoires in COVID-19. The CDR3 loop spans 14 amino acids. Per the germline V gene, CDR1 is LNHDA and CDR2 is SQIVND (reference sequence). V shed 4 bases and J shed 0 bases, with 7 bases lying between them. Authors' analysis steps: Estimates of nucleated cell counts were drawn from the amplification of reference gene primers. This table comes from immunoSEQ multiplex PCR, and its TCRdb copy is limited to in-frame clones, with some not included. V, J and clone size are taken as reported in that table, and D and trimming were inferred from the DNA itself. The table lists 200,000 to 300,000 clones, approximately 91% of them singletons.

The chain is built from TRBV19 and TRBJ1-3; no reliable D call. This receptor was identified in a person under 35 with COVID-19, enrolled during active disease. Sequenced: peripheral blood. The CDR3 is CASSTGVSGNTIYF. For the CDR3, the DNA is TGTGCCAGTAGTACCGGGGTCTCTGGAAACACCATATATTTT.